The source of this T cell receptor beta chain is a study of OX40 agonist ivuxolimab in advanced cancers. Study context: Intravenous ivuxolimab was administered to patients every 2 weeks at 0.01 to 10 mg/kg. Dose-escalation subjects each had hepatocellular carcinoma, melanoma, renal cell or head and neck cancer.

The study, taken as a whole, reports: Expanded clones were, on average, more numerous among CD8+ T cells than CD4+.

This clone was picked up one time. Its antigen is undetermined. The assay was immunoSEQ multiplex PCR, and TCRdb's table has in-frame clones only and misses some. Here the sample spans around 62,000 clones, roughly 84% being singletons. CDR1 and CDR2 (germline): WNHNN, SYGVQD (reference sequence). The CDR3 runs to 13 residues. With 2 bases removed from V and 6 bases from J, the gap between germline ends came to 11 bases. The sequence derives from an adult with an advanced solid tumor such as melanoma, head and neck, liver or kidney cancer. This sequence joins TRBV10-1 and TRBJ2-7; maybe TRBD1 (6 bases). This sample comprised CD4+ or CD8+ T cells sorted from blood, obtained in a trial of the OX40 agonist ivuxolimab. CDR3 residues: CASSEALGAEQYF. CDR3 nucleotide sequence: TGCGCCAGCAGTGAGGCCTTGGGGGCCGAGCAGTACTTC.